This is a list of T cell receptor beta chains from one sample in a study of a mutant IDH1 vaccine in newly diagnosed glioma. These receptors lack a known antigen. Generated by immunoSEQ multiplex PCR, the TCRdb table keeps only in-frame clones and is missing some. The sample includes some 62,000 clones, roughly four fifths of them seen just once. The specimen comprised PBMCs, sampled from a glioma patient whose treatment included an IDH1 peptide vaccine. Source of these receptors: a man in his thirties or forties with glioma. CDR3s include the opening cysteine and the closing phenylalanine or tryptophan. D genes are given only for firm matches. Only some rows state a clone size, as once, few, many or a class for expanded clones.

size,D,J,V,CDR3,DNA
-,-,TRBJ2-7,TRBV6-1,CASSLTGTTYEQYF,TGTGCCAGCAGCCTCACAGGGACCACCTACGAGCAGTACTTC
-,-,TRBJ1-5,TRBV4-1,CASSQEQDGYSNQPQHF,TGCGCCAGCAGCCAAGAGCAGGACGGATATAGCAATCAGCCCCAGCATTTT
few,TRBD1,TRBJ2-7,TRBV18,CASSPGDRGRYEQYF,TGTGCCAGCTCCCCGGGGGACAGGGGGCGGTACGAGCAGTACTTC
-,TRBD1,TRBJ2-5,TRBV19,CASRRGTGGVETQYF,TGTGCCAGTAGAAGAGGGACAGGGGGCGTGGAGACCCAGTACTTC
few,-,TRBJ1-1,TRBV7-8,CASELIGRGMDTEAFF,TGTGCCAGCGAACTCATTGGTCGGGGGATGGACACTGAAGCTTTCTTT
-,-,TRBJ1-2,TRBV9,CASSVSGANYGYTF,TGTGCCAGCAGCGTATCAGGGGCGAACTATGGCTACACCTTC
-,TRBD2,TRBJ2-7,TRBV6-5,CASSSGLAKREQYF,TGTGCCAGCAGTTCTGGACTAGCGAAGAGAGAGCAGTACTTC
-,-,TRBJ1-1,TRBV4-1,CASSQVGWPEAFF,TGCGCCAGCAGCCAAGTCGGTTGGCCTGAAGCTTTCTTT
-,-,TRBJ1-2,TRBV11-2,CASSPEVRENYGYTF,TGTGCCAGCAGCCCAGAGGTACGGGAGAACTATGGCTACACCTTC
-,-,TRBJ1-2,TRBV15,CATSRDKRQGGYTF,TGTGCCACCAGCAGAGATAAACGACAAGGGGGCTACACCTTC
-,TRBD2,TRBJ2-1,TRBV6-5,CASSYRRTSGYNEQFF,TGTGCCAGCAGTTACCGACGGACTAGCGGGTACAATGAGCAGTTCTTC
-,-,TRBJ1-2,TRBV4-2,CASSQGAGSNYGYTF,TGTGCCAGCAGCCAAGGGGCTGGGTCCAACTATGGCTACACCTTC
-,-,TRBJ2-7,TRBV19,CASSTSTVSSYEQYF,TGTGCCAGTTCCACCTCCACAGTTAGCTCCTACGAGCAGTACTTC
-,-,TRBJ2-3,TRBV6-5,CASNPLGLSTDTQYF,TGTGCCAGCAATCCCCTCGGATTAAGCACAGATACGCAGTATTTT
-,-,TRBJ1-1,TRBV19,CASRTANTEAFF,TGTGCCAGTCGGACAGCGAACACTGAAGCTTTCTTT
-,-,TRBJ1-6,TRBV5-6,CASSSPTGVNNSPLHF,TGTGCCAGCAGCTCCCCTACAGGAGTCAATAATTCACCCCTCCACTTT
-,-,TRBJ2-1,TRBV5-4,CASSLGPDEQFF,TGTGCCAGCAGCTTGGGACCCGATGAGCAGTTCTTC
-,-,TRBJ2-7,TRBV6-5,CASSCQVRGLCHEQYF,TGTGCCAGCAGTTGCCAGGTCAGAGGGCTGTGCCACGAGCAGTACTTC
-,-,TRBJ2-1,TRBV5-1,CASSLVGSSYNEQFF,TGCGCCAGCAGCTTGGTTGGATCTTCCTACAATGAGCAGTTCTTC
once,TRBD1,TRBJ1-1,TRBV19,CASRKRQGNTEAFF,TGTGCCAGTAGAAAACGACAGGGAAACACTGAAGCTTTCTTT
-,-,TRBJ1-4,TRBV5-1,CASSLGGQPESAHEKLFF,TGCGCCAGCAGCTTGGGTGGACAGCCAGAATCCGCCCATGAAAAACTGTTTTTT
-,TRBD1,TRBJ2-7,TRBV5-1,CASNRQGTYEQYF,TGCGCCAGCAACCGACAGGGGACCTACGAGCAGTACTTC
once,TRBD2,TRBJ2-3,TRBV6-6,CASSSSGTTDTQYF,TGTGCCAGCAGTTCTAGCGGAACCACAGATACGCAGTATTTT
few,-,TRBJ1-5,TRBV6-5,CASSYSGFSGQPQHF,TGTGCCAGCAGTTACTCTGGGTTTAGCGGACAGCCCCAGCATTTT
-,-,TRBJ1-5,TRBV19,CASSARPLDQPQHF,TGTGCCAGTAGTGCCCGTCCCCTGGATCAGCCCCAGCATTTT
-,TRBD1,TRBJ1-6,TRBV5-1,CASSLASVGQGGSPLHF,TGCGCCAGCAGCTTGGCGTCGGTGGGACAGGGTGGATCACCCCTCCACTTT
-,TRBD1,TRBJ1-5,TRBV2,CASEKDRGGNQPQHF,TGTGCCAGCGAGAAGGACAGGGGAGGCAATCAGCCCCAGCATTTT
-,TRBD2,TRBJ2-5,TRBV6-5,CASRRSSGQETQYF,TGTGCCAGCAGACGAAGTAGCGGGCAAGAGACCCAGTACTTC
-,-,TRBJ2-5,TRBV5-1,CASSLEGGGETQYF,TGCGCCAGCAGCTTGGAGGGGGGGGGAGAGACCCAGTACTTC
-,-,TRBJ1-3,TRBV7-9,CASSQGATVARSIYF,TGTGCCAGCAGTCAAGGCGCGACAGTGGCCCGGAGCATATATTTT
few,TRBD2,TRBJ2-3,TRBV4-2,CASSQVAGGPDTQYF,TGTGCCAGCAGCCAAGTAGCGGGGGGGCCAGATACGCAGTATTTT
-,-,TRBJ2-4,TRBV5-4,CASSRGGLSKNIQYF,TGTGCCAGCAGCCGGGGAGGTTTGTCCAAAAACATTCAGTACTTC
-,-,TRBJ2-1,TRBV6-5,CASRPSGSEQFF,TGTGCCAGCAGACCTTCGGGGAGTGAGCAGTTCTTC
-,-,TRBJ1-1,TRBV28,CASSLRGAVNTEAFF,TGTGCCAGCAGTTTAAGGGGGGCGGTGAACACTGAAGCTTTCTTT
once,-,TRBJ2-2,TRBV5-1,CASRALSAGELFF,TGCGCCAGCAGAGCTCTGAGCGCCGGGGAGCTGTTTTTT